The rows below give T cell receptor beta chains drawn from one sample of a study of CD8 T cells in Susac syndrome. TCRdb reprocessed the immunoSEQ multiplex PCR reads via MiXCR and lists one record per CDR3 protein. The repertoire holds roughly 200,000 distinct CDR3 sequences, approximately 95% seen once, with 0.15% to 0.2% in the top ten. Material for sequencing was CD8+ T cells from PBMCs. Every receptor here comes from a human donor with multiple sclerosis. Each CDR3 is given with its conserved first and last residue. Each record gives: D gene, J gene, clone size, V gene, CDR3 protein, CDR3 DNA. The D gene is left open where the match is weak. A clone size is listed for some rows: how often the clone was seen (once, few, many), or a class if it is expanded.

D gene: TRBD2
J gene: TRBJ2-1
clone size: once
V gene: TRBV19
CDR3 protein: CASRGGTSEYNEQFF
CDR3 DNA: TGTGCCAGTAGGGGAGGGACTAGCGAATACAATGAGCAGTTCTTC

D gene: TRBD2
J gene: TRBJ2-5
clone size: NA
V gene: TRBV5-1
CDR3 protein: CASSLGTSEQETQYF
CDR3 DNA: TGCGCCAGCAGCCTCGGGACTAGCGAACAAGAGACCCAGTACTTC

D gene: TRBD1
J gene: TRBJ2-7
clone size: NA
V gene: TRBV20-1
CDR3 protein: CSALGDRSYEQYF
CDR3 DNA: TGCAGTGCCCTCGGGGACAGGTCGTACGAGCAGTACTTC

D gene: TRBD1
J gene: TRBJ2-7
clone size: NA
V gene: TRBV6-5
CDR3 protein: CASSYSWTGGDYEQYF
CDR3 DNA: TGTGCCAGCAGTTACTCGTGGACAGGGGGAGATTACGAGCAGTACTTC

D gene: NA
J gene: TRBJ1-1
clone size: NA
V gene: TRBV20-1
CDR3 protein: CSARVREGYTEAFF
CDR3 DNA: TGCAGTGCTAGAGTTAGAGAAGGATACACTGAAGCTTTCTTT

D gene: NA
J gene: TRBJ2-1
clone size: NA
V gene: TRBV28
CDR3 protein: CASRESGSSYNEQFF
CDR3 DNA: TGTGCCAGCAGGGAGAGCGGTAGCTCCTACAATGAGCAGTTCTTC

D gene: NA
J gene: TRBJ2-1
clone size: NA
V gene: TRBV4-1
CDR3 protein: CASSQLLEQFF
CDR3 DNA: TGCGCCAGCAGCCAACTGTTAGAGCAGTTCTTC

D gene: NA
J gene: TRBJ1-1
clone size: NA
V gene: TRBV7-2
CDR3 protein: CASSTRDLNTEAFF
CDR3 DNA: TGTGCCAGCAGCACCCGGGACTTGAACACTGAAGCTTTCTTT

D gene: NA
J gene: TRBJ1-2
clone size: NA
V gene: TRBV12-3/TRBV12-4
CDR3 protein: CASRGRRQHYGYTF
CDR3 DNA: TGTGCCAGCAGGGGTAGGAGACAGCACTATGGCTACACCTTC

D gene: TRBD2
J gene: TRBJ2-1
clone size: few
V gene: TRBV27
CDR3 protein: CASSLSGGYNEQFF
CDR3 DNA: TGTGCCAGCAGTTTAAGCGGGGGGTACAATGAGCAGTTCTTC

D gene: NA
J gene: TRBJ2-2
clone size: NA
V gene: TRBV19
CDR3 protein: CASSRTRRGVGGELFF
CDR3 DNA: TGTGCCAGTAGCCGAACGCGCAGGGGAGTCGGCGGGGAGCTGTTTTTT

D gene: NA
J gene: TRBJ2-3
clone size: NA
V gene: TRBV6-4
CDR3 protein: CASSPGAGTDTQYF
CDR3 DNA: TGTGCCAGCAGCCCTGGGGCCGGCACAGATACGCAGTATTTT

D gene: NA
J gene: TRBJ1-1
clone size: NA
V gene: TRBV30
CDR3 protein: CAWTMVRNTEAFF
CDR3 DNA: TGTGCCTGGACGATGGTGAGGAACACTGAAGCTTTCTTT

D gene: TRBD1
J gene: TRBJ1-2
clone size: NA
V gene: TRBV29-1
CDR3 protein: CSVGRTGRGSIGYTF
CDR3 DNA: TGCAGCGTTGGGCGGACAGGGCGCGGGAGTATCGGCTACACCTTC

D gene: NA
J gene: TRBJ1-1
clone size: NA
V gene: TRBV27
CDR3 protein: CASYTGVQRNTEAFF
CDR3 DNA: TGTGCCAGCTATACTGGGGTACAGAGGAACACTGAAGCTTTCTTT

D gene: TRBD2
J gene: TRBJ2-1
clone size: NA
V gene: TRBV2
CDR3 protein: CASSPGTSGTGNEQFF
CDR3 DNA: TGTGCCAGCAGTCCCGGGACTAGCGGGACTGGCAATGAGCAGTTCTTC

D gene: TRBD1
J gene: TRBJ2-7
clone size: NA
V gene: TRBV6-2/TRBV6-3
CDR3 protein: CASSYHRGREQYF
CDR3 DNA: TGTGCCAGCAGTTATCACAGGGGGCGCGAGCAGTACTTC

D gene: NA
J gene: TRBJ2-7
clone size: NA
V gene: TRBV27
CDR3 protein: CASSLSNGGLYEQYF
CDR3 DNA: TGTGCCAGCAGTTTATCGAACGGGGGGCTCTACGAGCAGTACTTC

D gene: NA
J gene: TRBJ1-4
clone size: NA
V gene: TRBV7-9
CDR3 protein: CASSRGRSGEKLFF
CDR3 DNA: TGTGCCAGCAGCCGGGGCAGGTCTGGTGAAAAACTGTTTTTT

D gene: NA
J gene: TRBJ2-3
clone size: NA
V gene: TRBV28
CDR3 protein: CASSGWRDTQYF
CDR3 DNA: TGTGCCAGCAGTGGGTGGAGGGATACGCAGTATTTT

D gene: NA
J gene: TRBJ2-2
clone size: NA
V gene: TRBV12-3/TRBV12-4
CDR3 protein: CASSNNRVNTGELFF
CDR3 DNA: TGTGCCAGCAGTAATAACAGGGTGAACACCGGGGAGCTGTTTTTT

D gene: NA
J gene: TRBJ1-1
clone size: NA
V gene: TRBV5-4
CDR3 protein: CASALGGTEAFF
CDR3 DNA: TGTGCCAGCGCCCTCGGGGGCACTGAAGCTTTCTTT

D gene: NA
J gene: TRBJ2-7
clone size: NA
V gene: TRBV25-1
CDR3 protein: CASSPSVASYEQYF
CDR3 DNA: TGTGCCAGCAGCCCGTCAGTGGCGAGCTACGAGCAGTACTTC

D gene: TRBD1
J gene: TRBJ2-1
clone size: NA
V gene: TRBV13
CDR3 protein: CASSFFTGGSGNEQFF
CDR3 DNA: TGTGCCAGCAGCTTCTTTACAGGGGGCTCGGGCAATGAGCAGTTCTTC

D gene: NA
J gene: TRBJ2-2
clone size: NA
V gene: TRBV15
CDR3 protein: CATSRDWSDSSYTGELFF
CDR3 DNA: TGTGCCACCAGCAGAGATTGGTCGGACAGCTCGTACACCGGGGAGCTGTTTTTT

D gene: TRBD1
J gene: TRBJ2-7
clone size: NA
V gene: TRBV20-1
CDR3 protein: CSASRQGWDEQYF
CDR3 DNA: TGCAGTGCTAGTCGACAGGGGTGGGACGAGCAGTACTTC

D gene: NA
J gene: TRBJ2-1
clone size: NA
V gene: TRBV4-1
CDR3 protein: CASSPDRRNEQFF
CDR3 DNA: TGCGCCAGCAGCCCCGACCGTAGGAATGAGCAGTTCTTC

D gene: TRBD1
J gene: TRBJ2-1
clone size: NA
V gene: TRBV19
CDR3 protein: CASSVTGVPDNEQFF
CDR3 DNA: TGTGCCAGTAGTGTGACAGGGGTCCCCGACAATGAGCAGTTCTTC

D gene: NA
J gene: TRBJ1-5
clone size: NA
V gene: TRBV27
CDR3 protein: CASSSGPPGQPQHF
CDR3 DNA: TGTGCCAGCAGTTCCGGACCGCCCGGGCAGCCCCAGCATTTT

D gene: NA
J gene: TRBJ1-5
clone size: NA
V gene: TRBV15
CDR3 protein: CATREGNQPQHF
CDR3 DNA: TGTGCCACCAGGGAAGGCAATCAGCCCCAGCATTTT

D gene: TRBD1
J gene: TRBJ2-1
clone size: once
V gene: TRBV6-4
CDR3 protein: CATGTGEIGEQFF
CDR3 DNA: TGTGCCACCGGGACAGGGGAAATCGGTGAGCAGTTCTTC

D gene: NA
J gene: TRBJ2-7
clone size: NA
V gene: TRBV3-1
CDR3 protein: CASSLDSRHFEQYF
CDR3 DNA: TGTGCCAGCAGCCTCGATTCGCGGCATTTCGAGCAGTACTTC

D gene: NA
J gene: TRBJ1-2
clone size: NA
V gene: TRBV7-9
CDR3 protein: CASSLEQNPSYGYTF
CDR3 DNA: TGTGCCAGCAGCTTAGAACAGAACCCTAGCTATGGCTACACCTTC

D gene: TRBD2
J gene: TRBJ2-7
clone size: NA
V gene: TRBV27
CDR3 protein: CAPRLTSGRANEQYF
CDR3 DNA: TGTGCCCCCCGCCTTACTAGCGGGAGGGCGAACGAGCAGTACTTC

D gene: TRBD1
J gene: TRBJ1-2
clone size: once
V gene: TRBV13
CDR3 protein: CATDRVGYGYTF
CDR3 DNA: TGTGCCACGGACAGGGTGGGCTATGGCTACACCTTC

D gene: NA
J gene: TRBJ2-7
clone size: NA
V gene: TRBV30
CDR3 protein: CAWSATGPYEQYF
CDR3 DNA: TGTGCCTGGAGTGCCACTGGCCCCTACGAGCAGTACTTC

D gene: TRBD1
J gene: TRBJ2-7
clone size: NA
V gene: TRBV27
CDR3 protein: CASSLSKTGIEQYF
CDR3 DNA: TGTGCCAGCAGTTTATCCAAGACAGGGATCGAGCAGTACTTC

D gene: NA
J gene: TRBJ2-4
clone size: once
V gene: TRBV15
CDR3 protein: CATSRDQGRPPKNIQYF
CDR3 DNA: TGTGCCACCAGCAGAGATCAAGGCAGGCCCCCCAAAAACATTCAGTACTTC

D gene: TRBD2
J gene: TRBJ2-1
clone size: NA
V gene: TRBV2
CDR3 protein: CASSALLSGRSYNEQFF
CDR3 DNA: TGTGCCAGCAGTGCCCTACTTAGCGGGAGATCCTACAATGAGCAGTTCTTC

D gene: NA
J gene: TRBJ1-2
clone size: NA
V gene: TRBV29-1
CDR3 protein: CSVEAGLGGYTF
CDR3 DNA: TGCAGCGTTGAAGCGGGGCTGGGTGGCTACACCTTC

D gene: NA
J gene: TRBJ2-1
clone size: NA
V gene: TRBV5-6
CDR3 protein: CASSLGSASYNEQFF
CDR3 DNA: TGTGCCAGCAGCTTGGGGTCGGCTTCCTACAATGAGCAGTTCTTC

D gene: TRBD1
J gene: TRBJ2-3
clone size: NA
V gene: TRBV7-9
CDR3 protein: CASSLPLARDRRVTDTQYF
CDR3 DNA: TGTGCCAGCAGCTTACCCCTCGCCCGGGACAGGAGAGTCACAGATACGCAGTATTTT

D gene: TRBD1
J gene: TRBJ2-7
clone size: once
V gene: TRBV15
CDR3 protein: CATSGTDRGATSSYEQYF
CDR3 DNA: TGTGCCACCAGCGGAACGGACAGGGGAGCTACTTCCTCCTACGAGCAGTACTTC

D gene: NA
J gene: TRBJ2-7
clone size: NA
V gene: TRBV14
CDR3 protein: CASSQASGVSTPEQYF
CDR3 DNA: TGTGCCAGCAGCCAAGCTTCGGGAGTATCTACTCCCGAGCAGTACTTC

D gene: TRBD2
J gene: TRBJ2-3
clone size: NA
V gene: TRBV4-2
CDR3 protein: CASSQDPLAGTTDTQYF
CDR3 DNA: TGTGCCAGCAGCCAAGATCCTCTAGCGGGGACCACAGATACGCAGTATTTT

D gene: TRBD2
J gene: TRBJ2-7
clone size: NA
V gene: TRBV18
CDR3 protein: CASSPEGLAGDEQYF
CDR3 DNA: TGTGCCAGCTCACCCGAGGGACTAGCGGGAGACGAGCAGTACTTC

D gene: NA
J gene: TRBJ2-7
clone size: NA
V gene: TRBV5-6
CDR3 protein: CASRPASSYEQYF
CDR3 DNA: TGTGCCAGCAGGCCAGCGAGCTCCTACGAGCAGTACTTC

D gene: NA
J gene: TRBJ1-2
clone size: NA
V gene: TRBV20-1
CDR3 protein: CSARVIRDPGRLTGGYTF
CDR3 DNA: TGCAGTGCTAGAGTCATCCGGGACCCGGGGAGACTAACAGGTGGCTACACCTTC

D gene: NA
J gene: TRBJ2-1
clone size: NA
V gene: TRBV20-1
CDR3 protein: CSARSRPIGEQFF
CDR3 DNA: TGCAGTGCTAGAAGTCGACCCATCGGTGAGCAGTTCTTC

D gene: NA
J gene: TRBJ2-7
clone size: once
V gene: TRBV15
CDR3 protein: CATSDRTVFEQYF
CDR3 DNA: TGTGCCACCAGCGACAGGACAGTGTTCGAGCAGTACTTC

D gene: NA
J gene: TRBJ2-7
clone size: NA
V gene: TRBV7-9
CDR3 protein: CASSPPSEIPYEQYF
CDR3 DNA: TGTGCCAGCAGCCCCCCAAGCGAGATCCCATACGAGCAGTACTTC

D gene: NA
J gene: TRBJ2-7
clone size: NA
V gene: TRBV29-1
CDR3 protein: CSVRYYYEQYF
CDR3 DNA: TGCAGCGTTCGATATTACTACGAGCAGTACTTC

D gene: TRBD1
J gene: TRBJ2-2
clone size: NA
V gene: TRBV29-1
CDR3 protein: CSVVYRGRSGELFF
CDR3 DNA: TGCAGCGTTGTCTACAGGGGGCGAAGCGGGGAGCTGTTTTTT

D gene: TRBD2
J gene: TRBJ2-7
clone size: once
V gene: TRBV28
CDR3 protein: CASSLWESGSSYEQYF
CDR3 DNA: TGTGCCAGCAGTTTATGGGAAAGCGGGAGCTCCTACGAGCAGTACTTC